The 13 T cell receptor beta chains listed next were all sequenced from one sample in a study of cytomegalovirus exposure and HLA in healthy donors. A multiplex PCR was run with 60 Vbeta primers and 13 Jbeta primers. The data were produced by immunoSEQ multiplex PCR, yet TCRdb's version contains in-frame clones alone and is incomplete. The sample carries some 110,000 clones, 80% to 85% recorded once. The sequenced material came from PBMCs. These receptors were taken from a man in his thirties or forties in good health and CMV-seropositive.

The chain combines TRBV14 with TRBJ1-2; D is undetermined. Trimming took off 5 bases at V and 6 bases at J, with 13 bases between the two ends. CDR3 size: 13 residues. Germline values: CDR1 SGHDN, CDR2 FVKESK. CDR3 in amino acids: CASSSRTGNGYTF. DNA for the CDR3: TGTGCCAGCAGCTCGCGGACGGGAAATGGCTACACCTTC. Complete variable domain (other parts from reference TRBV14 and TRBJ1-2): EAGVTQFPSHSVIEKGQTVTLRCDPISGHDNLYWYRRVMGKEIKFLLHFVKESKQDESGMPNNRFLAERTGGTYSTLKVQPAELEDSGVYFCASSSRTGNGYTFGSGTRLTVV.

V is TRBV5-8 and J is TRBJ2-1; 8 nucleotides align to TRBD2. The CDR3 extends over 14 amino acids. Germline V CDR1 and CDR2: SGHTS, YDEGEE. J was trimmed by 2 bases and V by 7 bases; bases with no gene match: 5. Written as DNA, the CDR3 is TGTGCCAGCCCCTCGGGGGGGGCCTACAATGAGCAGTTCTTC. It specifies CASPSGGAYNEQFF. The complete variable domain, with remaining parts taken from reference TRBV5-8 and TRBJ2-1, reads EAGVTQSPTHLIKTRGQQATLRCSPISGHTSVYWYQQALGLGLQFLLWYDEGEERNRGNFPPRFSGRQFPNYSSELNVNALELEDSALYLCASPSGGAYNEQFFGPGTRLTVL.

The chain carries TRBV28 and TRBJ1-1, with TRBD1 identical over 9 bases. From germline, CDR1 is MDHEN and CDR2 SYDVKM. Germline trimming cut 7 bases from V and 4 bases from J; bases unmatched to any gene: 7. The CDR3 extends over 14 amino acids. For the CDR3, the DNA is TGTGCCAGCAACTCACAGGGGGCCCCCACTGAAGCTTTCTTT. It encodes CASNSQGAPTEAFF.

V usage is TRBV7-9 and J usage is TRBJ2-3; tentative D call: TRBD2 (5 bases). Germline V lookup: CDR1 SEHNR, CDR2 FQNEAQ (reference sequence). The CDR3 consists of 13 residues. V was clipped by 11 bases and J by 1 base, with 13 bases between them. CDR3 amino acids: CAGGLLGTDTQYF. CDR3 coding DNA: TGTGCCGGAGGCCTTTTGGGCACAGATACGCAGTATTTT.

The chain employs TRBV20-1 and TRBJ1-1, with D hard to call. The CDR3 extends over 11 amino acids. CDR1 is DFQATT, CDR2 SNEGSKA, per germline (reference sequence). The V and J ends lost 0 bases and 4 bases respectively, with 3 bases between them. This CDR3 reads CSARDLTEAFF. Written as DNA, the CDR3 is TGCAGTGCTAGAGACCTCACTGAAGCTTTCTTT.

About this clone itself: Germline is not matched at one junction end, which may reflect a read error. Other DNA sequences from this sample encode an identical CDR3 as well. V usage is TRBV9 and J usage is TRBJ1-6, with 7 bases identical to TRBD1. The CDR3 has 15 residues. Per the germline V gene, CDR1 is SGDLS and CDR2 is YYNGEE. DNA for the CDR3: TGTGCCAGCAGCGCGGAGAAGGGGGCGAATTCCCCCCTCCACTTT. This codes for CASSAEKGANSPLHF. The complete variable domain, with remaining parts taken from reference TRBV9 and TRBJ1-6, reads DSGVTQTPKHLITATGQRVTLRCSPRSGDLSVYWYQQSLDQGLQFLIQYYNGEERAKGNILERFSAQQFPDLHSELNLSSLELGDSALYFCASSAEKGANSPLHFGNGTRLTVT.

This clone was found a few times. The chain recombines TRBV4-3 with TRBJ2-6, with D maybe TRBD2 (6 bases). V was trimmed by 0 bases and J by 2 bases, leaving 14 bases between them. CDR3 size: 18 residues. Germline V gene lookup returns CDR1 LGHNA and CDR2 YSLEER. As DNA, the CDR3 is TGCGCCAGCAGCCAAGAAGCGGGCGGCCGAGCTGGGGCCAACGTCCTGACTTTC. This encodes CASSQEAGGRAGANVLTF.

V is TRBV10-3 and J is TRBJ1-1; 12 bases match TRBD1. This CDR3 spans 18 amino acids. The V gene's germline CDR1 is ENHRY and CDR2 SYGVKD. With V trimmed by 7 bases and J by 1 base, 13 bases remained unmatched. The CDR3 loop is CAIKPFPGQGAGNTEAFF. CDR3 bases: TGTGCCATCAAGCCCTTTCCGGGACAGGGGGCGGGGAACACTGAAGCTTTCTTT.

The genes are TRBV5-1 and TRBJ1-1; D gene unclear. The CDR3 totals 14 residues. Per germline, CDR1 SGHRS and CDR2 YFSETQ. Trimming pared 0 bases from V and 6 bases from J, leaving 12 bases between. Here the CDR3 reads CASSLEVSGSEAFF. The CDR3 DNA is TGCGCCAGCAGCTTGGAAGTTTCGGGATCTGAAGCTTTCTTT.

This clone was detected only a few times. The chain recombines TRBV5-4 with TRBJ2-5; D unresolved. The CDR3 totals 16 residues. Trimming took off 6 bases at V and 5 bases at J, with 23 bases between the two ends. Germline V CDR1 and CDR2: SGHNT, YYREEE (reference sequence). CDR3 coding DNA: TGTGCCAGCACCACCTCGAGGTCCCTCGTCGGGGAGACCCAGTACTTC. It encodes CASTTSRSLVGETQYF.

CDR3 DNA sequence: TGTGCCAGCAGTGAACAGGGGAACACTGAAGCTTTCTTT. Amino acid sequence: CASSEQGNTEAFF. This chain uses TRBV28 with TRBJ1-1; possible D gene TRBD1, 6 bases. Germline V lookup: CDR1 MDHEN, CDR2 SYDVKM. Trimming removed 5 bases from V and 1 base from J, with 8 bases in between. This CDR3 has 13 amino acids. The full variable domain, with the rest looked up from reference TRBV28 and TRBJ1-1, is DVKVTQSSRYLVKRTGEKVFLECVQDMDHENMFWYRQDPGLGLRLIYFSYDVKMKEKGDIPEGYSVSREKKERFSLILESASTNQTSMYLCASSEQGNTEAFFGQGTRLTVV.

The V call is TRBV1, the J call TRBJ2-3; the table's D gene call, TRBD2, was not cross checked with the DNA. TRBV1 is a pseudogene locus. The CDR3 is 19 amino acids. This chain's CDR3 is CTSSQDERGRVRGTDTQYF. Written as DNA, the CDR3 is TGCACCAGCAGCCAAGATGAGCGTGGGCGGGTCCGGGGCACAGATACGCAGTATTTT.

J is TRBJ1-2 and V is TRBV27, with D hard to call. Trimming pared 6 bases from V and 8 bases from J, leaving 16 bases between. CDR1 MNHEY and CDR2 SMNVEV come from the germline V gene (reference sequence). The CDR3 covers 13 residues. The CDR3 reads CASSPASFRGYTF. The CDR3 bases are TGTGCCAGCAGCCCCGCGTCTTTTCGAGGCTACACCTTC.